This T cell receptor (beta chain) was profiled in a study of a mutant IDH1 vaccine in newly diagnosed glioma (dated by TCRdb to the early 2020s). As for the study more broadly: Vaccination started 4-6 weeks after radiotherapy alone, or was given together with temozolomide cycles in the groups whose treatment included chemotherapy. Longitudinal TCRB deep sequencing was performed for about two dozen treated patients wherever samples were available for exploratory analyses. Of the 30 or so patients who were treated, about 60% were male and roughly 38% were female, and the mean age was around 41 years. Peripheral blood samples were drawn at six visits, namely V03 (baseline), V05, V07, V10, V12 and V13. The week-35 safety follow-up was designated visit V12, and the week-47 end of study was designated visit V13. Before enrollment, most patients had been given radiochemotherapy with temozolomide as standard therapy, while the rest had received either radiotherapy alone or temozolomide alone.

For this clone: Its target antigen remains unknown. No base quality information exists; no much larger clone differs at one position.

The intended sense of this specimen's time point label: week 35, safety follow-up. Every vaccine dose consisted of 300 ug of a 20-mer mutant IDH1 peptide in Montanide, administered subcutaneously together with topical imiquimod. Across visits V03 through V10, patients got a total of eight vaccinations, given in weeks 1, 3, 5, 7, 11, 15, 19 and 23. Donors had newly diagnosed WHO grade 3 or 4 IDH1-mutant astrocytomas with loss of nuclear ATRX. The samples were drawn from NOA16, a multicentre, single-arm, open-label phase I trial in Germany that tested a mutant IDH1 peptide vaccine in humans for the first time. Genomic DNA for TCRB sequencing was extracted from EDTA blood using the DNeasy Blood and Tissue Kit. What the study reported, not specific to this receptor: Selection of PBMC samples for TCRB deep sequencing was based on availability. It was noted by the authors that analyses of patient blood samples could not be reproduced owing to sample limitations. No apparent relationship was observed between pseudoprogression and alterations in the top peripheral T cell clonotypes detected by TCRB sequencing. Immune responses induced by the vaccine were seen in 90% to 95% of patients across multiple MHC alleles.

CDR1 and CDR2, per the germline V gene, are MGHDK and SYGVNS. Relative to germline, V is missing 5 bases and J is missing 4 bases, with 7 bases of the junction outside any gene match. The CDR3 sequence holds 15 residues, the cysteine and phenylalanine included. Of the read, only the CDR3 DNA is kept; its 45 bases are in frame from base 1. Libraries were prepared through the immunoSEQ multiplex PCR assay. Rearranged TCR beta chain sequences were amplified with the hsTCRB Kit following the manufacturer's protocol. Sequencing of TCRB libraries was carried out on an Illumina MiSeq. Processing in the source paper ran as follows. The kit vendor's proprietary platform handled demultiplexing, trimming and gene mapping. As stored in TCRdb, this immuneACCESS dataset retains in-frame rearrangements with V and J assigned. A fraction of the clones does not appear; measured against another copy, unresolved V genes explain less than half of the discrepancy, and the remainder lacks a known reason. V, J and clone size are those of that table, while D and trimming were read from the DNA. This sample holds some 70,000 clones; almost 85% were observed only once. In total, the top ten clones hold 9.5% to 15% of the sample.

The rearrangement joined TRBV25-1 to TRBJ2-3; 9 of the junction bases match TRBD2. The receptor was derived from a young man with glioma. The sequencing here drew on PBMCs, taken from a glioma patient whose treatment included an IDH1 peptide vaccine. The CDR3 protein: CASSFGSGSADTQYF. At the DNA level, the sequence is TGTGCCAGCAGTTTTGGTAGCGGGAGTGCAGATACGCAGTATTTT.